A single sample is the source of the 28 T cell receptor beta chains below, sequenced in a study of cytomegalovirus exposure and HLA in healthy donors (dated 2017 in TCRdb). Library construction relied on the immunoSEQ multiplex PCR assay. A mixture of 60 forward primers for TCR Vbeta segments and 13 reverse primers for TCR Jbeta segments was used in the multiplex PCR. TCRdb limited this immuneACCESS table to in-frame rearrangements with V and J called. A share of clones is missing; checked studies link under half to unresolved V genes, and the rest is unexplained. This sample comprises about 140,000 clones, about 77% of them detected only once. Jointly, the top ten make up approximately 1.5% of the sample. Sequenced material: PBMCs. The receptors were gathered from a female donor in good health and CMV-seronegative.

This clone has only one observation. The genes are TRBV5-1 and TRBJ1-3, with 7 bases lining up with TRBD1. V lost 2 bases and J lost 4; bases outside the gene matches: 6. The length of the CDR3 is 15 residues. The germline V gene has CDR1 SGHRS and CDR2 YFSETQ. Written as DNA, the CDR3 is TGCGCCAGCAGCTTAGGCACAGGGGTCGGAAACACCATATATTTT. Its protein product is CASSLGTGVGNTIYF.

V and J are TRBV5-1 and TRBJ2-1; 10 bases are shared with TRBD2. From germline, CDR1 is SGHRS and CDR2 YFSETQ. The length of the CDR3 is 15 residues. V dropped 4 bases and J dropped 5; count of bases not matched to a gene: 6. The CDR3 sequence: CASSILAGVNNEQFF. For the CDR3, the DNA is TGCGCCAGCAGCATCCTAGCGGGGGTAAACAATGAGCAGTTCTTC.

The chain links TRBV28 to TRBJ2-2; 12 nucleotides line up with TRBD1. Germline CDR1 MDHEN, CDR2 SYDVKM. With V trimmed by 4 bases and J by 6 bases, 3 bases remained unmatched. The CDR3 spans 15 residues. CDR3 loop: CASSSGQGAAGELFF. The CDR3 DNA sequence: TGTGCCAGCAGTTCGGGACAGGGGGCGGCCGGGGAGCTGTTTTTT.

This clone was recorded once. CDR3 coding DNA: TGTGCCAGCAGCCCCATGGTACCGCGTAACACAGATACGCAGTATTTT. Its protein product is CASSPMVPRNTDTQYF. The chain couples TRBV7-9 to TRBJ2-3; D gene uncertain. V lost 5 bases to trimming and J lost 2 bases, with 17 bases between them. In germline, CDR1 is SEHNR, CDR2 FQNEAQ (reference sequence). CDR3 length: 16 residues.

J is TRBJ2-3 and V is TRBV4-1; no clear D. Trimming took 0 bases from V and 1 from J, leaving 17 bases between them. Germline V CDR1 and CDR2: MGHRA, YSYEKL. The CDR3 sequence is 18 residues long. The CDR3 loop reads CASSQETPIVGGTDTQYF. DNA for the CDR3: TGCGCCAGCAGCCAAGAGACTCCCATAGTAGGAGGCACAGATACGCAGTATTTT.

This rearrangement joins TRBV4-2 to TRBJ1-1; TRBD1 agrees at 7 bases. V dropped 8 bases and J dropped 1; count of bases not matched to a gene: 7. Germline CDR1 and CDR2: LGHNA and YNFKEQ. This CDR3 is built from 14 residues. Here the CDR3 reads CASGWGQTNTEAFF. The CDR3 DNA reads as TGTGCCAGCGGCTGGGGACAGACGAACACTGAAGCTTTCTTT.

The V gene is TRBV6-6, the J gene TRBJ1-6; 10 positions match TRBD1. Germline-derived CDR1 and CDR2 are MNHNY and SVGAGI (reference sequence). The CDR3 has 15 residues. V shed 6 bases and J 7 bases; nucleotides not matched to a gene: 6. The CDR3 sequence: CASSDRGQGNSPLHF. DNA of the CDR3: TGTGCCAGCAGCGACCGGGGACAGGGGAATTCACCCCTCCACTTT.

The V and J genes are TRBV28 and TRBJ2-3; D gene uncertain. Germline V gives CDR1 MDHEN, CDR2 SYDVKM. Trimming removed 9 bases from V and 0 bases from J, with 16 bases in between. The CDR3 runs 15 residues. This CDR3 reads CASKPSVPSTDTQYF. As DNA, the CDR3 is TGTGCCAGTAAGCCCTCCGTTCCTAGCACAGATACGCAGTATTTT.

This clone was observed a few times. The chain is built from TRBV11-2 and TRBJ1-1, with D tentatively TRBD1 (5 bases). The CDR3 covers 13 residues. The V end lost 6 bases, the J end lost 6 bases, and 14 bases lay between the germline ends. From germline, CDR1 is SGHAT and CDR2 FQNNGV. CDR3 nucleotide sequence: TGTGCCAGCAGGCTCGGACACTTACCTGAAGCTTTCTTT. It yields the protein CASRLGHLPEAFF.

This chain joins TRBV27 and TRBJ2-2, with 7 bases lining up with TRBD2. V shed 8 bases and J 0 bases; nucleotides not matched to a gene: 12. This CDR3 is 17 amino acids long. The germline CDR1 and CDR2 sequences are MNHEY and SMNVEV (reference sequence). In nucleotides, the CDR3 is TGTGCCAGCCGGGAGCGGGGACGGGTCGCGAACACCGGGGAGCTGTTTTTT. This gives the protein CASRERGRVANTGELFF.

The V and J genes are TRBV19 and TRBJ2-5, with a weak D call TRBD1 (6 bases). CDR1 is LNHDA, CDR2 SQIVND, per germline (reference sequence). This CDR3 region has 12 residues. Deletions cut 11 bases from V and 3 bases from J, with 13 bases between. The CDR3 is CASSTGKETQYF. The CDR3 DNA sequence: TGTGCCTCCAGCACAGGGAAAGAGACCCAGTACTTC.

V usage is TRBV7-3 and J usage is TRBJ1-1; D uncertain. The germline CDR1 and CDR2 sequences are SGHTA and FQGTGA. The CDR3 has 15 amino acids. Trimming cost V 7 bases and J 4 bases, with 19 bases left between them. The CDR3 sequence is CASTLKPGSPTEAFF. The CDR3 nucleotides are TGTGCCAGCACCCTCAAGCCGGGATCCCCCACTGAAGCTTTCTTT.

The V and J genes are TRBV9 and TRBJ1-6; D is undetermined. The germline V gene has CDR1 SGDLS and CDR2 YYNGEE. Trimming pared 4 bases from V and 5 bases from J, leaving 16 bases between. The CDR3 consists of 16 residues. This CDR3 is CASSRGEQMNNSPLHF. CDR3 in DNA: TGTGCCAGCAGCCGGGGAGAACAGATGAATAATTCACCCCTCCACTTT.

In this sample, this clone turned up a few times. The chain carries TRBV7-9 and TRBJ1-1, with TRBD1 identical over 7 bases. Germline CDR1 SEHNR, CDR2 FQNEAQ (reference sequence). The V and J ends lost 2 bases and 0 bases, in that order; junction bases with no gene match: 3. The CDR3 has 15 amino acids. The CDR3 here is CASSLYGTVNTEAFF. The CDR3 DNA sequence: TGTGCCAGCAGCTTATACGGGACAGTGAACACTGAAGCTTTCTTT.

J is TRBJ2-3 and V is TRBV9; 13 bases match TRBD2. CDR1 and CDR2 (germline): SGDLS, YYNGEE. J gave up 5 bases and V 3 bases, and 6 bases lay outside the gene matches. The CDR3 length is 16 residues. CDR3 in amino acids: CASSAALAGGQDTQYF. CDR3 bases: TGTGCCAGCAGCGCCGCACTAGCGGGAGGGCAAGATACGCAGTATTTT.

The chain uses TRBV5-5 and TRBJ2-1; 9 nucleotides match TRBD1. The CDR3 covers 15 residues. V was pared by 1 base and J by 4 bases, with 3 bases of the junction left unmatched. In germline, CDR1 is SGHKS, CDR2 YYEKEE (reference sequence). DNA for the CDR3: TGTGCCAGCAGCTTGTCCGGGACAGGGTACAATGAGCAGTTCTTC. Translating gives CASSLSGTGYNEQFF. The whole variable domain, remainder taken from reference TRBV5-5 and TRBJ2-1, is DAGVTQSPTHLIKTRGQQVTLRCSPISGHKSVSWYQQVLGQGPQFIFQYYEKEERGRGNFPDRFSARQFPNYSSELNVNALLLGDSALYLCASSLSGTGYNEQFFGPGTRLTVL.

The chain is built from TRBV5-4 and TRBJ2-5; 8 bases map to TRBD2. Germline trimming cut 0 bases from V and 0 bases from J; bases unmatched to any gene: 13. CDR1 SGHNT and CDR2 YYREEE come from the germline V gene (reference sequence). CDR3 size: 19 residues. The CDR3 spells CASSLDPGGALLNQETQYF. CDR3 sequence (DNA): TGTGCCAGCAGCTTGGACCCGGGGGGGGCCCTTCTAAACCAAGAGACCCAGTACTTC.

CDR3 sequence (DNA): TGTGCCAGCAGCGTAGGGAGCCAAACCTACGAGCAGTACTTC. Translating gives CASSVGSQTYEQYF. The chain uses TRBV9 and TRBJ2-7; D gene unclear. Germline V gene data show CDR1 as SGDLS and CDR2 as YYNGEE. The CDR3 sequence is 14 residues long. Trimming removed 0 bases from V and 2 bases from J, with 9 bases in between.

This sequence joins TRBV2 and TRBJ1-2; D ambiguous. V was shortened by 3 bases and J by 2 bases, with 10 bases between the two germline ends. CDR3 size: 14 residues. Looked up from germline, CDR1 is SNHLY and CDR2 is FYNNEI. The CDR3 bases are TGTGCCAGCAGTGAGCGGGAAGGGAACTATGGCTACACCTTC. Protein sequence: CASSEREGNYGYTF.

V usage is TRBV6-6 and J usage is TRBJ2-7, with 9 bases matching TRBD2. The ends lost 8 bases at V and 4 bases at J; junction bases unmatched: 6. The CDR3 extends over 13 amino acids. CDR1 and CDR2 from the germline V gene are MNHNY and SVGAGI (reference sequence). CDR3 DNA: TGTGCCAGCGGCGGGGGGGCCGGGTACGAGCAGTACTTC. Translation gives CASGGGAGYEQYF.

V gene TRBV7-7 combines with J gene TRBJ2-2, with unresolved D. Germline CDR1 SSHAT, CDR2 FNYEAQ (reference sequence). V lost 3 bases and J 1 base, leaving 15 bases between the germline ends. The CDR3 is made up of 17 amino acids. The CDR3: CASSLRTVSGNTGELFF. In DNA, the CDR3 is TGTGCCAGCAGCTTGCGTACCGTATCAGGGAACACCGGGGAGCTGTTTTTT.

Note on this clone: A junction end diverges from the germline sequence, so it may reflect a read error. The gene calls are TRBV7-9 and TRBJ1-1, with 9 positions matching TRBD1. Per germline, CDR1 SEHNR and CDR2 FQNEAQ (reference sequence). This CDR3 has 17 amino acids. The CDR3 nucleotides are TGTTCCAGCAGCTCCCTTTGGACAGGGGCGACTGACACTGAAGCTTTCTTT. Its translation is CSSSSLWTGATDTEAFF.

CDR3 sequence reads: CASSLRQGVSNYGYTF. The CDR3 DNA reads TGTGCCAGCAGCCTACGACAGGGGGTCTCTAACTATGGCTACACCTTC. The rearrangement uses TRBV27 and TRBJ1-2, with 9 nucleotides matching TRBD1. The CDR3 consists of 16 residues. J lost 0 bases, V lost 6 bases, and 8 bases had no gene match. CDR1 and CDR2 from the germline V gene are MNHEY and SMNVEV (reference sequence).

This clone came up a few times. This chain uses TRBV10-3 with TRBJ1-5; 7 bases are shared with TRBD1. The V and J ends lost 4 bases and 3 bases, in that order; junction bases with no gene match: 3. CDR3 length equals 14 residues. Germline assignment: CDR1 ENHRY and CDR2 SYGVKD. CDR3 sequence (DNA): TGTGCCATCAGTGGAGGGGGCCCCAATCAGCCCCAGCATTTT. Its translation is CAISGGGPNQPQHF.

This clone appeared a few times. V gene TRBV7-9 combines with J gene TRBJ2-2; D might be TRBD2 (5 bases). From germline, CDR1 is SEHNR and CDR2 FQNEAQ (reference sequence). The CDR3 contains 15 residues. The ends were cut back, 4 bases at V and 4 bases at J, with 13 bases in the middle. CDR3 region: CASSSGSPITGELFF. CDR3 sequence (DNA): TGTGCCAGCAGCTCGGGAAGCCCGATCACCGGGGAGCTGTTTTTT.

This sequence joins TRBV27 and TRBJ1-2, with D possibly matching TRBD1 (5 bases). The CDR3 totals 15 residues. V dropped 3 bases and J dropped 3 bases, with 14 bases sitting between them. CDR1 MNHEY and CDR2 SMNVEV come from the germline V gene (reference sequence). The CDR3 protein is CASSFEGRGDYGYTF. CDR3 nucleotide sequence: TGTGCCAGCAGTTTCGAGGGGAGGGGAGACTATGGCTACACCTTC.

This chain's CDR3 is CASRLVAGGRDKNIQYF. DNA for the CDR3: TGTGCCAGCAGATTGGTAGCGGGGGGGCGGGACAAAAACATTCAGTACTTC. The chain joins TRBV2 to TRBJ2-4; 11 bases line up with TRBD2. From germline, CDR1 is SNHLY and CDR2 FYNNEI. This CDR3 spans 17 amino acids. V was clipped by 6 bases and J by 3 bases; unmatched bases: 10.

V gene TRBV4-1 combines with J gene TRBJ1-5; a possible D gene is TRBD1 (6 bases). The CDR3 length is 15 residues. V was clipped by 4 bases and J by 2 bases, with 12 bases between them. In germline, CDR1 is MGHRA, CDR2 YSYEKL. CDR3 protein: CASSPMNRGNQPQHF. The CDR3 coding sequence is TGCGCCAGCAGCCCCATGAACAGGGGCAATCAGCCCCAGCATTTT.